Listed below are T cell receptor beta chains from one sample, sequenced in a study of Ad26.COV2.S vaccination and SARS-CoV-2 variants. Here immunoSEQ multiplex PCR was the method, and the copy in TCRdb shows in-frame clones only, minus some. The data hold about half a million clones, with about 89% observed a single time. Sequenced here: peripheral blood, sampled in a trial of Ad26.COV2.S vaccine versus placebo. The source of these receptors is a person aged 18 to 59 who received the Ad26.COV2.S COVID-19 vaccine or a placebo. Both conserved end residues are trimmed from each CDR3. The order of the fields is V gene, J gene, clone size, CDR3 protein. Rows may omit the clone size; those that give it use once, few, many or a size class.

v_call: TRBV2
j_call: TRBJ1-5
clone_size: .
cdr3_aa: ASRGGQGQPQH

v_call: TRBV5-1
j_call: TRBJ1-1
clone_size: .
cdr3_aa: ASSKGHQRNEAF

v_call: TRBV7-9
j_call: TRBJ1-1
clone_size: .
cdr3_aa: ASSSPDGRVNTEAF

v_call: TRBV6-2/TRBV6-3
j_call: TRBJ2-3
clone_size: .
cdr3_aa: ASSYARGITDTQY

v_call: TRBV15
j_call: TRBJ1-6
clone_size: .
cdr3_aa: ATSRQGQGGSPLH

v_call: TRBV25-1
j_call: TRBJ2-1
clone_size: .
cdr3_aa: ASSDWSGSSYNEQF

v_call: TRBV19
j_call: TRBJ2-5
clone_size: .
cdr3_aa: ATHENHQGLAGGPLGETQY

v_call: TRBV28
j_call: TRBJ1-2
clone_size: .
cdr3_aa: ASSFVGYGYT

v_call: TRBV11-2
j_call: TRBJ1-2
clone_size: .
cdr3_aa: ASSSYRDGYT

v_call: TRBV5-1
j_call: TRBJ2-7
clone_size: once
cdr3_aa: ASSKQGSGDEQY

v_call: TRBV30
j_call: TRBJ2-2
clone_size: .
cdr3_aa: AWRTRPNTGELF

v_call: TRBV6-1
j_call: TRBJ1-2
clone_size: once
cdr3_aa: ASSESQPSGRLYGYT

v_call: TRBV27
j_call: TRBJ2-7
clone_size: .
cdr3_aa: ASRYRDRGTYEQY

v_call: TRBV4-3
j_call: TRBJ2-2
clone_size: .
cdr3_aa: ASSPTAGELF

v_call: TRBV5-4
j_call: TRBJ2-7
clone_size: .
cdr3_aa: ASSPERNYEQY

v_call: TRBV10-3
j_call: TRBJ1-2
clone_size: once
cdr3_aa: AISERVDYGYT

v_call: TRBV3-1/TRBV3-2
j_call: TRBJ1-5
clone_size: once
cdr3_aa: ASSQGGGNNQPQH

v_call: TRBV5-1
j_call: TRBJ2-7
clone_size: .
cdr3_aa: ASSLQGAGPYEQY

v_call: TRBV28
j_call: TRBJ1-2
clone_size: .
cdr3_aa: ASSLPGVNYGYT

v_call: TRBV9
j_call: TRBJ1-2
clone_size: few
cdr3_aa: ASSTTGFGYT

v_call: TRBV19
j_call: TRBJ1-2
clone_size: .
cdr3_aa: ASSITRTTQANYGYT

v_call: TRBV18
j_call: TRBJ2-3
clone_size: .
cdr3_aa: ASSFAGGSTDTQY

v_call: TRBV9
j_call: TRBJ1-1
clone_size: .
cdr3_aa: ASSVSPGGATEAF

v_call: TRBV7-8
j_call: TRBJ1-2
clone_size: .
cdr3_aa: ASSSTGSFYGYT

v_call: TRBV11-3
j_call: TRBJ1-1
clone_size: .
cdr3_aa: ASSLAGTANTEAF

v_call: TRBV7-8
j_call: TRBJ2-5
clone_size: .
cdr3_aa: ASSLAAGGETQY

v_call: TRBV11-2
j_call: TRBJ2-1
clone_size: .
cdr3_aa: ASSLIHRSGSSNEQF

v_call: TRBV6-4
j_call: TRBJ2-3
clone_size: .
cdr3_aa: ASSSGAITDTQY

v_call: TRBV6-5
j_call: TRBJ1-1
clone_size: .
cdr3_aa: ASSRDRVTEAF

v_call: TRBV18
j_call: TRBJ2-3
clone_size: .
cdr3_aa: ASSPRLAATDTQY

v_call: TRBV27
j_call: TRBJ2-7
clone_size: .
cdr3_aa: ASAGRGDGYEQY

v_call: TRBV6-5
j_call: TRBJ2-5
clone_size: .
cdr3_aa: ASSVTTGFGETQY

v_call: TRBV29-1
j_call: TRBJ1-1
clone_size: few
cdr3_aa: SVGGGGGTEAF

v_call: TRBV10-1
j_call: TRBJ2-2
clone_size: .
cdr3_aa: ASRASWGVDTGELF

v_call: TRBV3-1/TRBV3-2
j_call: TRBJ2-2
clone_size: .
cdr3_aa: ASSPPAGLTGELF

v_call: TRBV4-1
j_call: TRBJ1-2
clone_size: .
cdr3_aa: ASRDAGTANYGYT

v_call: TRBV11-2
j_call: TRBJ1-1
clone_size: .
cdr3_aa: ASSLFGDLNTEAF

v_call: TRBV29-1
j_call: TRBJ2-3
clone_size: .
cdr3_aa: SVKGGEAGGTDTQY

v_call: TRBV7-8
j_call: TRBJ2-7
clone_size: .
cdr3_aa: ASSSITTRQVSGYEQY

v_call: TRBV6-6
j_call: TRBJ1-1
clone_size: .
cdr3_aa: ASRDDRGGTEAF

v_call: TRBV18
j_call: TRBJ2-3
clone_size: .
cdr3_aa: ASSPRDGLSTDTQY

v_call: TRBV6-6
j_call: TRBJ1-4
clone_size: .
cdr3_aa: ASKATGGLEKLF

v_call: TRBV12-3/TRBV12-4
j_call: TRBJ1-2
clone_size: .
cdr3_aa: ASSLRTGHGYT

v_call: TRBV19
j_call: TRBJ1-1
clone_size: .
cdr3_aa: ASSMARGQGSAEAF

v_call: TRBV7-2
j_call: TRBJ2-5
clone_size: .
cdr3_aa: ASSPGQNKLTGYQETQY

v_call: TRBV6-5
j_call: TRBJ2-2
clone_size: .
cdr3_aa: ASSSRQVLNTGELF

v_call: TRBV24-1
j_call: TRBJ2-1
clone_size: .
cdr3_aa: ATSDFPSGSYNEQF

v_call: TRBV7-9
j_call: TRBJ2-2
clone_size: .
cdr3_aa: ARTPGELF